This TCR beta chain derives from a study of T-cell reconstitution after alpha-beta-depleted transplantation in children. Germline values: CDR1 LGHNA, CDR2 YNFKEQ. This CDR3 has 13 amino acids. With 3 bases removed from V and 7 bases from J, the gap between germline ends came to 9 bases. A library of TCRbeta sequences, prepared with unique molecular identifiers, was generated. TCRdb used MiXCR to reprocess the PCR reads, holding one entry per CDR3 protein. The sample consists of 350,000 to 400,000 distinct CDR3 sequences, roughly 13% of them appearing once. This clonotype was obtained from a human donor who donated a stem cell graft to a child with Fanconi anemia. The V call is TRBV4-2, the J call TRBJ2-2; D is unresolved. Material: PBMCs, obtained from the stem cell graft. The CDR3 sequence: CASSHSDGGELFF. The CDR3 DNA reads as TGTGCCAGCAGCCACTCGGACGGCGGGGAGCTGTTTTTT.